Sequencing of this T cell receptor (beta chain) was carried out in a study of OX40 agonist ivuxolimab in advanced cancers. Across the whole study: Mean age around 60 years, range about 20 to 79; roughly 82% male. Study-wide results and limits: Blood T cells, both CD4+ and CD8+, expanded clonally by week 6 at 0.1 to 3.0 mg/kg. CD8+ T cells (on average) carried more expanded clones than CD4+ T cells. Certain nonresponders additionally had low normalized T-cell clonal expansion.

The CDR3 is made up of 13 amino acids. V shed 6 bases and J 3 bases; nucleotides not matched to a gene: 5. Germline values: CDR1 MNHNS, CDR2 SASEGT. Here immunoSEQ multiplex PCR was the method, and the copy in TCRdb shows in-frame clones only, minus some. The sample yields more than 60,000 clones, approximately 87% seen once. In regard to this clone: The antigen remains undetermined.

The rearrangement links TRBV6-1 to TRBJ2-7; 7 bases align to TRBD2. The sample in question was CD4+ or CD8+ T cells sorted from blood, obtained in a trial of the OX40 agonist ivuxolimab. The sequence was obtained from an adult with an advanced solid tumor such as melanoma, head and neck, liver or kidney cancer. As DNA, the CDR3 is TGTGCCAGCAGCAAACTAGCGAACTACGAGCAGTACTTC. Translated: CASSKLANYEQYF.